The next 9 T cell receptor beta chains were all read from a single sample in a study of blood T cells in healthy people across ages. It was with a sample-barcoded 5' primer and a J-beta primer mix that a second PCR of roughly 6 to 12 cycles was run. Each CDR3 protein is one row after TCRdb ran MiXCR on the 5' RACE reads. The data contain fewer than 650,000 distinct CDR3 sequences, about 26% of them seen just once; the ten biggest clones take up 3% to 4%. A further study also used this sample, focusing on T cells of mothers and their children.

Source material: blood. The receptors originated from a boy aged 2-9 years in good health.

This clonotype was seen more than once but under ten times. The rearrangement joins TRBV20-1 to TRBJ2-1, with D perhaps assigned TRBD1 or TRBD2 (5 bases each). The CDR3 spans 12 residues. V lost 3 bases, J lost 8 bases, and 11 bases lay in between. Germline V gene sequence: CDR1 DFQATT, CDR2 SNEGSKA (reference sequence). CDR3 sequence: CSARGVAHEQFF. The DNA for the CDR3 is TGCAGTGCTAGGGGGGTAGCTCATGAGCAGTTCTTC.

This clonotype was found once. The chain joins TRBV20-1 to TRBJ2-3, with 9 bases matching TRBD2. The V segment lost 0 bases and the J segment 2 bases; nucleotides outside the gene matches: 6. CDR1 and CDR2 from the germline V gene are DFQATT and SNEGSKA (reference sequence). This CDR3 region has 16 residues. The CDR3 sequence is CSARDPASGITDTQYF. CDR3 coding DNA: TGCAGTGCTAGAGATCCCGCTAGCGGGATCACAGATACGCAGTATTTT.

The chain recombines TRBV4-3 with TRBJ1-1; D gene ambiguous. Germline V gene sequence: CDR1 LGHNA, CDR2 YSLEER. Trimming cost V 0 bases and J 7 bases, with 12 bases left between them. This CDR3 contains 14 residues. This CDR3 reads CASSQERGGLEAFF. The CDR3 nucleotides read TGCGCCAGCAGCCAAGAACGGGGAGGACTTGAAGCTTTCTTT.

This clonotype has only a few counts. This chain links TRBV20-1 with TRBJ1-2, with 8 bases that match TRBD1. V gave up 5 bases and J gave up 8 bases; unmatched junction bases: 10. This CDR3 is 13 amino acids long. Germline lookup yields CDR1 DFQATT and CDR2 SNEGSKA (reference sequence). The CDR3 here is CSAWTGRGEGYTF. The CDR3 DNA sequence: TGCAGTGCTTGGACAGGGCGAGGCGAGGGCTACACCTTC.

The chain links TRBV9 to TRBJ1-3; D gene ambiguous. Germline V gene lookup returns CDR1 SGDLS and CDR2 YYNGEE. The CDR3 sequence is 15 residues long. Trimming stripped 0 bases from V and 0 bases from J, with 7 bases between. The DNA of the CDR3 is TGTGCCAGCAGCGTAGGGGGAGGCTCTGGAAACACCATATATTTT. It encodes CASSVGGGSGNTIYF.

This clonotype was observed many times. The V call is TRBV10-1, the J call TRBJ2-2; no clear D gene. There are 16 residues in the CDR3. Germline CDR1 and CDR2: WNHNN and SYGVQD (reference sequence). V gave up 0 bases and J gave up 2 bases, with 10 bases separating them. CDR3 coding DNA: TGCGCCAGCAGTGAGTCGCGCCTAGTTAACACCGGGGAGCTGTTTTTT. Its translation is CASSESRLVNTGELFF.

In this sample, this clonotype turned up a few times. The rearrangement links TRBV7-2 to TRBJ2-4, with D possibly being TRBD2 (5 bases). CDR3 length equals 13 residues. Trimming took 6 bases from V and 7 from J, leaving 13 bases between them. Germline values: CDR1 SGHTA, CDR2 FQGNSA. The CDR3 region is CASSLFSENIQYF. For the CDR3, the DNA is TGTGCCAGCAGTCTTTTTAGCGAGAACATTCAGTACTTC.

This clonotype turned up a few times. V is TRBV5-1 and J is TRBJ2-5, with 7 bases lining up with TRBD2. The CDR3 extends over 16 amino acids. Germline assignment: CDR1 SGHRS and CDR2 YFSETQ. The trim removed 1 base at V and 4 bases at J, leaving 10 bases unmatched. As DNA, the CDR3 is TGCGCCAGCAGCTTGATGGGGGGGGGTGTCCGAGAGACCCAGTACTTC. It codes for CASSLMGGGVRETQYF.

As concerns this clonotype: Likely a read error: the CDR3 ends without its conserved phenylalanine or tryptophan. The chain joins TRBV28 to TRBJ2-7; 8 nucleotides match TRBD2. Trimming removed 8 bases from V and 3 bases from J; junction bases left unmatched: 3. The CDR3 is made up of 12 amino acids. Germline loops: CDR1 MDHEN, CDR2 SYDVKM. The CDR3 here is CASFSGNYEQYL. Here the CDR3 DNA reads TGTGCCAGCTTTAGCGGGAACTACGAGCAGTACCTC.